The 30 T cell receptor beta chains listed next were all sequenced from one sample in a study of blood T cell repertoires in COVID-19. Assay used: immunoSEQ multiplex PCR; TCRdb lists only in-frame clones, some missing. Of tens of thousands of clones listed, 70% to 85% are singletons. Sample: peripheral blood. These receptors came from a man between 45 and 60 years old with active COVID-19.

V gene TRBV5-4 combines with J gene TRBJ1-2; D may be TRBD1 (6 bases). Trimming left V 4 bases short and J 8 bases short, with 12 bases between. The germline CDR1 and CDR2 sequences are SGHNT and YYREEE (reference sequence). The CDR3 contains 12 residues. Written as DNA, the CDR3 is TGTGCCAGCAGCCTGTCAGGGGCGGGCTACACCTTC. It encodes CASSLSGAGYTF.

The chain uses TRBV6-5 and TRBJ2-7; D is unresolved. CDR3 length equals 14 residues. Trimming cost V 6 bases and J 2 bases, with 14 bases left between them. Germline CDR1 MNHEY, CDR2 SVGAGI. The CDR3 nucleotides read TGTGCCAGCAGGGGCGTGACGGCTACCTACGAGCAGTACTTC. Translation: CASRGVTATYEQYF.

The chain recombines TRBV6-6 with TRBJ2-7, with 7 bases that match TRBD2. Trimming removed 11 bases from V and 2 bases from J; junction bases left unmatched: 6. This CDR3 is built from 12 residues. Per the germline V gene, CDR1 is MNHNY and CDR2 is SVGAGI (reference sequence). The CDR3 sequence: CAGPSGPYEQYF. The CDR3 DNA reads as TGTGCCGGTCCTAGCGGCCCCTACGAGCAGTACTTC.

In its sample, this clone was seen a few times. The chain combines TRBV10-2 with TRBJ1-4; D is undetermined. The CDR3 totals 13 residues. V was shortened by 2 bases and J by 6 bases, with 7 bases between the two germline ends. The germline V gene has CDR1 WSHSY and CDR2 SAAADI. The CDR3 nucleotides are TGCGCCAGCAGTGAGCTGTCAGATGAAAAACTGTTTTTT. This codes for CASSELSDEKLFF.

This clone showed up just once. The chain carries TRBV18 and TRBJ1-1; D not certain. Germline V lookup: CDR1 KGHSH, CDR2 LQKENI. Trimming took 2 bases from V and 1 from J, leaving 5 bases between them. The CDR3 extends over 13 amino acids. The CDR3 nucleotides read TGTGCCAGCTCACCAAACAGGAACACTGAAGCTTTCTTT. Its translation is CASSPNRNTEAFF. The variable domain in full, with the rest retrieved from reference TRBV18 and TRBJ1-1, is NAGVMQNPRHLVRRRGQEARLRCSPMKGHSHVYWYRQLPEEGLKFMVYLQKENIIDESGMPKERFSAEFPKEGPSILRIQQVVRGDSAAYFCASSPNRNTEAFFGQGTRLTVV.

The V gene is TRBV19, the J gene TRBJ1-5; D is uncertain. Trimming removed 4 bases at V and 5 bases at J, with 15 bases between. The CDR3 is 15 amino acids. The germline V gene encodes CDR1 LNHDA and CDR2 SQIVND (reference sequence). CDR3 sequence (DNA): TGTGCCAGTAGTACTTCCAGTGTCTTACATCAGCCCCAGCATTTT. Translating gives CASSTSSVLHQPQHF.

This chain connects TRBV13 to TRBJ2-7; perhaps TRBD1 as D (5 bases). CDR3 length: 14 residues. Germline V gene sequence: CDR1 PRHDT, CDR2 FYEKMQ (reference sequence). The V and J ends lost 5 bases and 3 bases respectively, with 14 bases between them. The CDR3 here is CASSPGAPYYEQYF. Written as DNA, the CDR3 is TGTGCCAGCAGCCCTGGGGCACCCTACTACGAGCAGTACTTC. The entire variable domain, with the rest obtained from reference TRBV13 and TRBJ2-7, is as follows: AAGVIQSPRHLIKEKRETATLKCYPIPRHDTVYWYQQGPGQDPQFLISFYEKMQSDKGSIPDRFSAQQFSDYHSELNMSSLELGDSALYFCASSPGAPYYEQYFGPGTRLTVT.

The chain carries TRBV6-5 and TRBJ1-5; D gene ambiguous. CDR3 length equals 14 residues. The V and J ends lost 8 bases and 5 bases respectively, with 16 bases between them. Per the germline V gene, CDR1 is MNHEY and CDR2 is SVGAGI. CDR3 amino acids: CASSSAPHDQPQHF. The CDR3 nucleotides read TGTGCCAGCTCCTCTGCGCCCCACGATCAGCCCCAGCATTTT.

This rearrangement joins TRBV13 to TRBJ2-7; 8 nucleotides match TRBD2. The CDR3 has 15 residues. V lost 5 bases to trimming and J lost 0 bases; unmatched junction nucleotides: 6. Germline V lookup: CDR1 PRHDT, CDR2 FYEKMQ (reference sequence). CDR3: CASSPLAGGSYEQYF. CDR3 nucleotide sequence: TGTGCCAGCAGCCCTCTGGCGGGGGGCTCCTACGAGCAGTACTTC.

The chain carries TRBV6-5 and TRBJ1-4; perhaps TRBD1 as D (6 bases). Germline V gene lookup returns CDR1 MNHEY and CDR2 SVGAGI. The CDR3 is made up of 16 amino acids. With 0 bases removed from V and 7 bases from J, the gap between germline ends came to 15 bases. CDR3 coding DNA: TGTGCCAGCAGTTACTCGAGGGCAGGGGAGAGTGAAAAACTGTTTTTT. Its protein is CASSYSRAGESEKLFF.

The chain employs TRBV18 and TRBJ2-1; D is possibly TRBD1 (6 bases). V lost 3 bases and J 6 bases, leaving 9 bases between the germline ends. The CDR3 is 13 residues long. CDR1 and CDR2 (germline): KGHSH, LQKENI. CDR3 sequence (DNA): TGTGCCAGCTCACCCGGACAGCCCAATGAGCAGTTCTTC. Protein sequence: CASSPGQPNEQFF.

The V gene is TRBV18, the J gene TRBJ2-2; perhaps TRBD2 as D (7 bases). The germline V and J ends were trimmed by 0 bases and 6 bases, with 14 bases remaining between them. The CDR3 is 16 amino acids. The germline V gene encodes CDR1 KGHSH and CDR2 LQKENI. The CDR3 is CASSPPTGGGSGELFF. CDR3 DNA sequence: TGTGCCAGCTCACCACCCACGGGGGGCGGATCCGGGGAGCTGTTTTTT.

The chain couples TRBV5-1 to TRBJ2-1; D unresolved. V was cut by 4 bases and J by 7 bases, with 12 bases left in between. The V gene's germline CDR1 is SGHRS and CDR2 YFSETQ. The CDR3 is 13 residues long. CDR3 amino acids: CASSAVSVNEQFF. The CDR3 DNA sequence: TGCGCCAGCAGCGCGGTATCGGTTAATGAGCAGTTCTTC.

The rearrangement links TRBV5-1 to TRBJ2-3; perhaps TRBD2 as D (5 bases). V was clipped by 0 bases and J by 6 bases, with 14 bases between them. The CDR3 totals 15 residues. Germline V lookup: CDR1 SGHRS, CDR2 YFSETQ. This chain's CDR3 is CASSLAGVVEDTQYF. The DNA of the CDR3 is TGCGCCAGCAGCTTGGCCGGGGTAGTTGAGGATACGCAGTATTTT.

The chain combines TRBV2 with TRBJ1-4; D is possibly TRBD1 (5 bases). This CDR3 is 17 amino acids long. In germline, CDR1 is SNHLY, CDR2 FYNNEI. Trimming stripped 5 bases from V and 6 bases from J, with 22 bases between. CDR3 in DNA: TGTGCCAGCAGTCCGCCGAGACAGCGAGCAAATCATGAAAAACTGTTTTTT. As protein: CASSPPRQRANHEKLFF.

This clone was seen just once. The chain employs TRBV6-5 and TRBJ2-7; no reliable D call. Germline V CDR1 and CDR2: MNHEY, SVGAGI. The CDR3 has 12 amino acids. Between the trimmed V and J ends, which lost 6 bases and 6 bases, there was a span of 12 bases. The CDR3 protein is CASRSITVEQYF. In DNA form, the CDR3 reads TGTGCCAGCAGATCTATTACAGTCGAGCAGTACTTC.

This clone has only one observation. This rearrangement joins TRBV7-2 to TRBJ1-2; D call uncertain. The CDR3 contains 14 residues. Trimming shortened V by 5 bases and J by 5 bases, and 15 bases separated the two germline ends. Germline CDR1 SGHTA, CDR2 FQGNSA. CDR3 bases: TGTGCCAGCAGCAGTAATGGCTTCGAATATGGCTACACCTTC. This encodes CASSSNGFEYGYTF.

CDR3 loop: CASSQDWDRGNNSPLHF. CDR3 in DNA: TGCGCCAGCAGCCAAGATTGGGACAGGGGGAATAATTCACCCCTCCACTTT. The chain is built from TRBV4-3 and TRBJ1-6; 11 bases are a match to TRBD1. From germline, CDR1 is LGHNA and CDR2 YSLEER. The V gene end was trimmed by 0 bases and the J gene end by 5 bases; junction bases not matched to a gene: 3. This CDR3 has 17 residues.

Comments on this clone: At one end, the junction sequence differs from germline, possibly due to a read error. V is TRBV7-9 and J is TRBJ2-5; 7 bases map to TRBD1. The CDR3 spans 13 residues. The germline V gene encodes CDR1 SEHNR and CDR2 FQNEAQ (reference sequence). CDR3 residues: CASSRGQKETQYF. In DNA, the CDR3 is TGTGCCAGCAGCCGGGGACAGAAAGAAACCCAGTACTTC.

The chain has TRBV5-6 and TRBJ2-5; D is unresolved. The CDR3 extends over 14 amino acids. Germline V gene lookup returns CDR1 SGHDT and CDR2 YYEEEE. V was clipped by 6 bases and J by 2 bases, with 14 bases between them. The CDR3: CASTELPYQETQYF. CDR3 DNA sequence: TGTGCCAGCACCGAGCTCCCCTATCAAGAGACCCAGTACTTC.

Regarding this clone: Its ends do not fully match the called genes, so a read error is possible. The rearrangement uses TRBV6-5 and TRBJ2-1; tentative D call: TRBD2 (6 bases). The CDR3 spans 16 residues. From germline, CDR1 is MNHEY and CDR2 SVGAGI. The CDR3 DNA reads TGTGCCAGCAGTTACTCACCGGCGGGGTCCTCCAATGAGCAGTTCTTC. This gives the protein CASSYSPAGSSNEQFF.

This clone was seen only a few times. The gene calls are TRBV24-1 and TRBJ2-3, with D possibly matching TRBD1 (6 bases). Trimming shortened V by 5 bases and J by 2 bases, and 13 bases separated the two germline ends. Germline V gene data show CDR1 as KGHDR and CDR2 as SFDVKD. The CDR3 has 15 amino acids. The CDR3 DNA reads TGTGCCACCAGTGGGGGAACAGGGCCCACAGATACGCAGTATTTT. It encodes CATSGGTGPTDTQYF.

The V gene is TRBV29-1, the J gene TRBJ1-2; 7 nucleotides match TRBD1. J was trimmed by 8 bases and V by 2 bases; bases with no gene match: 11. The CDR3 sequence is 14 residues long. The germline V gene encodes CDR1 SQVTM and CDR2 ANQGSEA. The CDR3 coding sequence is TGCAGCGTTGAAAACAGGGGACGAAGGATGGGCTACACCTTC. As protein: CSVENRGRRMGYTF.

V is TRBV24-1 and J is TRBJ2-3; D is perhaps TRBD1 (6 bases). V was clipped by 3 bases and J by 6 bases, with 18 bases between them. Germline V gene data show CDR1 as KGHDR and CDR2 as SFDVKD. The CDR3 consists of 16 residues. The CDR3 DNA reads as TGTGCCACCAGTGATATCAGACAGGCCCCTAGGGATACGCAGTATTTT. Residues: CATSDIRQAPRDTQYF.

This sequence joins TRBV28 and TRBJ1-2; D not certain. Germline assignment: CDR1 MDHEN and CDR2 SYDVKM. V dropped 1 base and J dropped 4 bases, with 4 bases sitting between them. The CDR3 covers 12 residues. This chain's CDR3 is CASSLSGYGYTF. The CDR3 region has the DNA TGTGCCAGCAGTTTATCAGGCTATGGCTACACCTTC.

V is TRBV6-2 or TRBV6-3 and J is TRBJ1-2; TRBD1 matches 9 bases. The ends lost 3 bases at V and 4 bases at J; junction bases unmatched: 9. From germline, CDR1 is MNHEY and CDR2 SVGEGT. The CDR3 contains 16 residues. The CDR3 nucleotides read TGTGCCAGCAGTTATTTCGGGACAGGGAGAACCTATGGCTACACCTTC. Translation gives CASSYFGTGRTYGYTF.

This clone was seen only once. This chain's CDR3 is CASSYVGQGRGAFF. CDR3 nucleotides: TGTGCCAGCAGTTACGTCGGACAGGGGAGGGGAGCTTTCTTT. The rearrangement links TRBV28 to TRBJ1-1; 9 nucleotides match TRBD1. Trimming at V came to 4 bases and at J to 10 bases, leaving 10 bases not matched to a gene. Looked up from germline, CDR1 is MDHEN and CDR2 is SYDVKM. This CDR3 is 14 amino acids long.

The chain uses TRBV19 and TRBJ2-7; D is ambiguous. Trimming removed 3 bases at V and 5 bases at J, with 11 bases between. The CDR3 runs to 13 residues. Germline-derived CDR1 and CDR2 are LNHDA and SQIVND (reference sequence). For the CDR3, the DNA is TGTGCCAGTAGTATTCGACGAGGCCACGAGCAGTACTTC. Translated, it gives CASSIRRGHEQYF.

This chain connects TRBV5-1 to TRBJ1-5; maybe TRBD1 (6 bases). This CDR3 is 13 amino acids long. Germline V lookup: CDR1 SGHRS, CDR2 YFSETQ. V was cut by 5 bases and J by 5 bases, with 11 bases left in between. CDR3 amino acids: CASSPNRDQPQHF. In DNA form, the CDR3 reads TGCGCCAGCAGTCCTAACAGGGATCAGCCCCAGCATTTT. Looking up the rest from reference TRBV5-1 and TRBJ1-5 gives the full variable domain: KAGVTQTPRYLIKTRGQQVTLSCSPISGHRSVSWYQQTPGQGLQFLFEYFSETQRNKGNFPGRFSGRQFSNSRSEMNVSTLELGDSALYLCASSPNRDQPQHFGDGTRLSIL.

V usage is TRBV28 and J usage is TRBJ2-2; 11 bases are a match to TRBD1. J gave up 4 bases and V 3 bases, and 4 bases lay outside the gene matches. Looked up from germline, CDR1 is MDHEN and CDR2 is SYDVKM. The length of the CDR3 is 16 residues. The CDR3 spells CASSLGQGGATGELFF. In DNA form, the CDR3 reads TGTGCCAGCAGTTTGGGACAGGGGGGTGCCACCGGGGAGCTGTTTTTT.